This T cell receptor beta chain was captured by sequencing in a study of response to subunit inactivated influenza vaccine. CDR1 DFQATT and CDR2 SNEGSKA come from the germline V gene (reference sequence). The CDR3 spans 15 residues. V was clipped by 1 base and J by 2 bases, with 13 bases between them. In TCRdb, the RT-PCR reads were re-called with MiXCR into one record per CDR3 protein. Among some 850,000 distinct CDR3 sequences, 15% to 20% were seen once, and the ten largest hold roughly 10%. This clonotype was found a few times. Its antigen remains unidentified. Study findings and constraints: Every seasonal influenza vaccination brings in few new T cells, the authors suggested.

Specimen: PBMCs from blood, collected 5 days after vaccination. This receptor was taken from a man aged 45-65 years who received an inactivated influenza vaccine. V gene TRBV20-1 combines with J gene TRBJ2-3, with D possibly matching TRBD1 (5 bases). CDR3 amino acids: CSARGGQIYTDTQYF. CDR3 bases: TGCAGTGCTAGAGGGGGCCAAATTTACACAGATACGCAGTATTTT.